This TCR beta chain was retrieved from a study of Ad26.COV2.S vaccination and SARS-CoV-2 variants. Indicated treatment: 19 received Ad26.COV2.S at low or high dose, single or two shots; several received placebo; per-sample allocation not given. Specimen acquisition occurred on day 63 following the initial vaccine or placebo injection. Clones were read by immunoSEQ multiplex PCR, and TCRdb kept only the in-frame ones, dropping some. The table includes more than 300,000 clones, 75% to 90% detected once. Sequences were derived from peripheral blood, sampled in a trial of Ad26.COV2.S vaccine versus placebo. This sequence originates from a person aged 18-65 years who received the Ad26.COV2.S COVID-19 vaccine or a placebo.

The CDR3 bases are TGCGCCAGCAGCCAAGATCGCGGATCCGGGCTTCAGAACTATGGCTACACCTTC. Protein product: CASSQDRGSGLQNYGYTF. The chain joins TRBV4-1 to TRBJ1-2; D not resolved. V was trimmed by 0 bases and J by 2 bases, leaving 19 bases between them. CDR3 length: 18 amino acids. Germline assignment: CDR1 MGHRA and CDR2 YSYEKL.